One and the same sample provided the 25 T cell receptor beta chains below, sequenced in a study of blood T cell repertoires in COVID-19. The protocol was immunoSEQ multiplex PCR, while the TCRdb copy is restricted to in-frame clones and leaves out a portion. This table has 120,000 to 150,000 clones, approximately 83% appearing once. Sequenced sample: peripheral blood. The receptor set was obtained from a human donor in a cohort sampled during active COVID-19.

The chain recombines TRBV5-1 with TRBJ1-6; no reliable D call. Deletions cut 1 base from V and 10 bases from J, with 15 bases between. This CDR3 spans 15 amino acids. Germline V gene sequence: CDR1 SGHRS, CDR2 YFSETQ. Written as DNA, the CDR3 is TGCGCCAGCAGCTTGTTTGCGAGCTCGGAGTCACCCCTCCACTTT. Translated, it gives CASSLFASSESPLHF.

The chain combines TRBV24-1 with TRBJ2-7; D possibly corresponds to TRBD2 (6 bases). The CDR3 consists of 14 residues. Looked up from germline, CDR1 is KGHDR and CDR2 is SFDVKD. V was trimmed by 4 bases and J by 3 bases, leaving 12 bases between them. This CDR3 is CATSEGGRNYEQYF. For the CDR3, the DNA is TGTGCCACCAGTGAGGGGGGTCGGAACTACGAGCAGTACTTC.

V is TRBV7-9 and J is TRBJ1-1; the D is unclear. From germline, CDR1 is SEHNR and CDR2 FQNEAQ (reference sequence). The CDR3 loop spans 14 amino acids. V was pared by 5 bases and J by 2 bases, with 12 bases between. In DNA, the CDR3 is TGTGCCAGCAGCAGGACTCGGATCAACACTGAAGCTTTCTTT. Its translation is CASSRTRINTEAFF.

CDR3 in DNA: TGTGCCAGCAGTGAATGGATGACAGGGGTAGTGACTGAAGCTTTCTTT. Translating gives CASSEWMTGVVTEAFF. V usage is TRBV6-1 and J usage is TRBJ1-1, with 8 bases lining up with TRBD1. The germline gives CDR1 MNHNS, CDR2 SASEGT. This CDR3 spans 16 amino acids. J gave up 5 bases and V 2 bases, and 10 bases lay outside the gene matches.

This clone was recorded once. The CDR3 is CASSLVLQPQHF. Written as DNA, the CDR3 is TGTGCCAGCAGTTTAGTTTTACAGCCCCAGCATTTT. The chain is built from TRBV28 and TRBJ1-5; D gene unclear. The ends were cut back, 2 bases at V and 7 bases at J, with 6 bases in the middle. The germline V gene has CDR1 MDHEN and CDR2 SYDVKM. The CDR3 is 12 residues long.

This clone occurred once. The chain links TRBV7-6 to TRBJ2-2; 8 bases agree with TRBD1. The germline V gene encodes CDR1 SGHVS and CDR2 FNYEAQ. The CDR3 loop spans 19 amino acids. With V trimmed by 5 bases and J by 1 base, 15 bases remained unmatched. Here the CDR3 DNA reads TGTGCCAGCAGCCGACACCTAGGGACAGGCAAAAAGAACACCGGGGAGCTGTTTTTT. Protein product: CASSRHLGTGKKNTGELFF.

This chain connects TRBV19 to TRBJ2-7; D is perhaps TRBD1 (5 bases). This CDR3 has 13 amino acids. The ends were cut back, 6 bases at V and 6 bases at J, with 15 bases in the middle. Germline V gene sequence: CDR1 LNHDA, CDR2 SQIVND (reference sequence). The CDR3 DNA reads as TGTGCCAGTAGACCTGCGGATGGGGCCGAGCAGTACTTC. It codes for CASRPADGAEQYF.

J is TRBJ2-7 and V is TRBV6-5; 9 bases line up with TRBD1. The junction had 11 bases not matched to a gene; V was cut back by 6 bases and J by 2 bases. This CDR3 is built from 16 residues. CDR1 is MNHEY, CDR2 SVGAGI, per germline. Here the CDR3 DNA reads TGTGCCAGCAGATACCAGACAGGGGGAATAACCTACGAGCAGTACTTC. This translates into CASRYQTGGITYEQYF.

V usage is TRBV10-3 and J usage is TRBJ2-6, with a possible D match to TRBD2 (5 bases). The germline CDR1 and CDR2 sequences are ENHRY and SYGVKD. This CDR3 region has 21 residues. Trimming shortened V by 2 bases and J by 0 bases, and 23 bases separated the two germline ends. The CDR3 protein is CAISELHPHRGLPSGANVLTF. The CDR3 DNA reads as TGTGCCATCAGTGAGCTTCATCCTCATAGAGGGCTTCCCTCTGGGGCCAACGTCCTGACTTTC.

A single count supports this clone. The chain combines TRBV11-2 with TRBJ2-7, with D possibly matching TRBD2 (6 bases). Deletions cut 1 base from V and 3 bases from J, with 19 bases between. The CDR3 totals 17 residues. Per germline, CDR1 SGHAT and CDR2 FQNNGV. CDR3 sequence: CASSLGGGTATIYEQYF. The CDR3 DNA reads TGTGCCAGCAGCTTAGGGGGAGGAACAGCGACGATCTACGAGCAGTACTTC.

This clone was counted a single time. The rearrangement joins TRBV6-9 to TRBJ2-7, with 7 bases fitting TRBD2. Germline loops: CDR1 MNHGY, CDR2 SVAAGI. The CDR3 has 13 amino acids. V was clipped by 7 bases and J by 5 bases; unmatched bases: 8. This chain's CDR3 is CASKNGGEHEQYF. The DNA of the CDR3 is TGTGCCAGCAAAAATGGGGGGGAACACGAGCAGTACTTC.

J is TRBJ1-2 and V is TRBV5-4, with 7 bases identical to TRBD1. The length of the CDR3 is 16 residues. The trim removed 2 bases at V and 1 base at J, leaving 8 bases unmatched. Germline assignment: CDR1 SGHNT and CDR2 YYREEE (reference sequence). CDR3 residues: CASSLGGTALNYGYTF. CDR3 bases: TGTGCCAGCAGCTTAGGCGGGACAGCCCTTAACTATGGCTACACCTTC.

V gene TRBV7-6 combines with J gene TRBJ2-7, with TRBD1 matching over 8 bases. Germline CDR1 and CDR2: SGHVS and FNYEAQ. CDR3 length equals 14 residues. V dropped 3 bases and J dropped 5; count of bases not matched to a gene: 6. In nucleotides, the CDR3 is TGTGCCAGCAGCTTTCAGGGGGCCGGCGACGAGCAGTACTTC. Protein sequence: CASSFQGAGDEQYF.

V and J are TRBV20-1 and TRBJ2-3; D gene uncertain. The V end lost 7 bases, the J end lost 4 bases, and 6 bases lay between the germline ends. This CDR3 has 10 amino acids. Germline lookup yields CDR1 DFQATT and CDR2 SNEGSKA (reference sequence). The DNA of the CDR3 is TGCAGTGGAGGTGCAGATACGCAGTATTTT. Translating it yields CSGGADTQYF.

This sequence joins TRBV7-9 and TRBJ2-1; 8 bases match TRBD2. CDR1 and CDR2 (germline): SEHNR, FQNEAQ (reference sequence). The CDR3 has 15 amino acids. Losses at the gene ends were 5 bases for V and 6 bases for J; bases not matched to a gene: 9. The CDR3 DNA follows: TGTGCCAGCAGCATTTGGACTAGCACTGGCAATGAGCAGTTCTTC. Translated: CASSIWTSTGNEQFF.

The J gene is TRBJ2-7, the V gene TRBV7-9; 7 bases fit TRBD2. The CDR3 has 14 residues. Germline CDR1 reads SEHNR; CDR2 reads FQNEAQ (reference sequence). The trim removed 1 base at V and 3 bases at J, leaving 3 bases unmatched. CDR3 in amino acids: CASSLGGGLYEQYF. For the CDR3, the DNA is TGTGCCAGCAGCTTAGGCGGGGGTCTCTACGAGCAGTACTTC.

V usage is TRBV19 and J usage is TRBJ2-7; TRBD2 is a possible D gene (6 bases). The CDR3 consists of 10 residues. CDR1 is LNHDA and CDR2 is SQIVND in the germline V gene (reference sequence). V lost 11 bases and J 2 bases, leaving 7 bases between the germline ends. The CDR3 reads CAGGTYEQYF. The CDR3 DNA reads TGTGCCGGGGGGACCTACGAGCAGTACTTC.

The rearrangement uses TRBV21-1 and TRBJ2-5; the D segment call TRBD2 is taken from the table without a DNA check. TRBV21-1 is an annotated pseudogene. The length of the CDR3 is 16 residues. For the CDR3, the DNA is TGTGCCAGCAGCAAAGTGGGGCTAGCGGGGTTTGAGACCCAGTACTTC. Translated, it gives CASSKVGLAGFETQYF.

This chain joins TRBV29-1 and TRBJ2-2; 9 nucleotides agree with TRBD1. The CDR3 is made up of 14 amino acids. Germline V gene sequence: CDR1 SQVTM, CDR2 ANQGSEA. V was pared by 6 bases and J by 2 bases, with 4 bases of the junction left unmatched. The DNA for the CDR3 is TGCAGCGTCGTGGGACAGGGCAACACCGGGGAGCTGTTTTTT. Residues: CSVVGQGNTGELFF.

The rearrangement joins TRBV6-5 to TRBJ1-5; the match to TRBD1 covers 7 bases. V was clipped by 7 bases and J by 3 bases; unmatched bases: 9. Germline CDR1 reads MNHEY; CDR2 reads SVGAGI. The length of the CDR3 is 15 residues. CDR3 in DNA: TGTGCCAGCAACGAACCGGGACAGTTCAATCAGCCCCAGCATTTT. As protein: CASNEPGQFNQPQHF.

The J gene is TRBJ1-2, the V gene TRBV6-5, with 7 bases fitting TRBD1. Germline CDR1 reads MNHEY; CDR2 reads SVGAGI. The trim removed 8 bases at V and 2 bases at J, leaving 5 bases unmatched. The CDR3 spans 13 residues. In DNA, the CDR3 is TGTGCCAGCCAGGGGGGTGCGAACTATGGCTACACCTTC. Translation: CASQGGANYGYTF.

This chain links TRBV27 with TRBJ1-6; D not certain. The germline CDR1 and CDR2 sequences are MNHEY and SMNVEV (reference sequence). Trimming pared 8 bases from V and 11 bases from J, leaving 16 bases between. The CDR3 covers 13 residues. CDR3 in DNA: TGTGCCAGCGGGAGTGGGGTTTGGACACCCCTCCACTTT. As protein: CASGSGVWTPLHF.

The CDR3 DNA is TGTGCCAGCAGCTTGGTGCGGGGAAACACCATATATTTT. The encoded protein is CASSLVRGNTIYF. The genes are TRBV5-8 and TRBJ1-3, with D hard to call. The germline V and J ends were trimmed by 0 bases and 4 bases, with 5 bases remaining between them. CDR3 length: 13 amino acids. Germline values: CDR1 SGHTS, CDR2 YDEGEE.

This chain links TRBV5-1 with TRBJ1-1, with 11 bases fitting TRBD1. This CDR3 is 15 amino acids long. Germline-derived CDR1 and CDR2 are SGHRS and YFSETQ. The junction had 9 bases not matched to a gene; V was cut back by 7 bases and J by 4 bases. The CDR3 spells CASLNRDRGGTEAFF. DNA for the CDR3: TGCGCCAGCCTCAACCGGGACAGGGGGGGCACTGAAGCTTTCTTT.

The rearrangement joins TRBV19 to TRBJ2-1, with D perhaps TRBD2 (6 bases). The CDR3 sequence is 12 residues long. In germline, CDR1 is LNHDA, CDR2 SQIVND (reference sequence). Between the trimmed V and J ends, which lost 8 bases and 6 bases, there was a span of 11 bases. The CDR3 is CASGTSLNEQFF. In DNA, the CDR3 is TGTGCCAGTGGGACTTCTCTCAATGAGCAGTTCTTC.